This T cell receptor beta chain was profiled in a study of T cell responses to AZD1222 COVID-19 vaccine. Profiled with immunoSEQ multiplex PCR; TCRdb holds only in-frame clones, not every one. The sample yields some 180,000 clones, approximately 92% seen once. Sequencing used peripheral blood, obtained on day 0 of AZD1222 vaccination. This clonotype was obtained from an adult in good health.

The CDR3 spells CASSQVSSTEAFF. CDR3 coding DNA: TGCGCCAGCAGCCAAGTAAGTTCCACTGAAGCTTTCTTT. The chain couples TRBV4-1 to TRBJ1-1; unclear D gene. CDR1 MGHRA and CDR2 YSYEKL come from the germline V gene. The V end was cut by 1 base, the J end by 4 bases, with 7 bases between. This CDR3 comprises 13 residues.